This T cell receptor beta chain came from a study of blood T cell repertoires in COVID-19. On the study more broadly: PBMCs, B-cell-depleted T cells, or T cells were the source of the cDNA or gDNA that made up the material.

The repertoire was sequenced with immunoSEQ multiplex PCR; TCRdb's copy has only in-frame clones and lacks some. The table records 65,000 to 95,000 clones, 78% of them present only once. Patients of the Seattle cohort, enrolled during active infection, were followed longitudinally. The CDR3 covers 17 residues. Per the germline V gene, CDR1 is MNHNS and CDR2 is SASEGT. The junction had 10 bases not matched to a gene; V was cut back by 3 bases and J by 2 bases. The sequence came from a man between 60 and 75 years old with COVID-19, enrolled during active disease. This rearrangement joins TRBV6-1 to TRBJ1-3, with 7 bases lining up with TRBD1. The sequencing input was peripheral blood. The CDR3 region has the DNA TGTGCCAGCAGTGAGACGACAGGGAGCTCGGCTGGAAACACCATATATTTT. It codes for CASSETTGSSAGNTIYF.